A selection of T cell receptor beta chains follows, all from one sample in a study of T cell responses to AZD1222 COVID-19 vaccine. The protocol was immunoSEQ multiplex PCR, while the TCRdb copy is restricted to in-frame clones and leaves out a portion. The data hold some 150,000 clones, with approximately 90% observed a single time. Sample: peripheral blood, taken 28 days after the second AZD1222 dose. Receptors originate from an adult who received the AZD1222 COVID-19 vaccine. Each CDR3 is given with its conserved first and last residue. Each record gives: D gene, CDR3 length, clone size, J gene, V gene, CDR3 protein, CDR3 DNA. The D gene is left open where the match is weak. The size of a clone is reported for some rows only, either as once, few or many, or as a class for expanded clones.

TRBD2,14,-,TRBJ2-3,TRBV10-3,CAISGGGDADTQYF,TGTGCCATTTCGGGTGGGGGGGACGCAGATACGCAGTATTTT
-,14,-,TRBJ1-5,TRBV29-1,CSALSAGLGQPQHF,TGCAGCGCCTTAAGTGCAGGGTTGGGTCAGCCCCAGCATTTT
-,14,-,TRBJ1-1,TRBV4-1,CASSQVRLNTEAFF,TGCGCCAGCAGCCAAGTCCGATTGAACACTGAAGCTTTCTTT
-,15,-,TRBJ2-1,TRBV7-9,CASSFRMGLNNEQFF,TGTGCCAGCAGCTTCAGGATGGGACTTAACAATGAGCAGTTCTTC
-,15,-,TRBJ1-3,TRBV6-5,CASSYSFGGGNTIYF,TGTGCCAGCAGTTACTCCTTCGGGGGTGGAAACACCATATATTTT
-,14,-,TRBJ2-7,TRBV7-2,CASSLFGYTYEQYF,TGTGCCAGCAGCTTATTCGGGTATACCTACGAGCAGTACTTC
TRBD2,14,-,TRBJ2-5,TRBV6-5,CASSYSTSGETQYF,TGTGCCAGCAGTTACTCGACTAGCGGAGAGACCCAGTACTTC
-,11,-,TRBJ1-1,TRBV7-9,CASSLEGEAFF,TGTGCCAGCAGCTTAGAGGGTGAAGCTTTCTTT
TRBD1,14,-,TRBJ1-1,TRBV19,CASFPEQGETEAFF,TGTGCCAGTTTCCCAGAACAGGGGGAAACTGAAGCTTTCTTT
-,13,-,TRBJ1-2,TRBV4-3,CASSPEGGSGYTF,TGCGCCAGCAGCCCGGAGGGAGGTTCGGGCTACACCTTC
-,13,-,TRBJ1-1,TRBV29-1,CSVFQGSNTEAFF,TGCAGCGTTTTCCAGGGGTCGAACACTGAAGCTTTCTTT
-,15,once,TRBJ2-1,TRBV3-1/TRBV3-2,CASSQTGITYNEQFF,TGTGCCAGCAGCCAGACGGGCATCACCTACAATGAGCAGTTCTTC
-,15,-,TRBJ2-2,TRBV7-6,CASGASVAPTGELFF,TGTGCCAGCGGGGCTAGCGTGGCTCCTACCGGGGAGCTGTTTTTT
TRBD1,15,-,TRBJ1-1,TRBV5-1,CASSLASGGSAEAFF,TGCGCCAGCAGCCTGGCCTCAGGGGGTAGCGCTGAAGCTTTCTTT
-,15,many,TRBJ2-7,TRBV4-2,CASSQEPGNVYEQYF,TGTGCCAGCAGCCAAGAGCCCGGGAACGTCTACGAGCAGTACTTC
-,14,-,TRBJ1-1,TRBV5-1,CASSLIGLDTEAFF,TGCGCCAGCAGCTTGATAGGGCTGGACACTGAAGCTTTCTTT
-,12,-,TRBJ1-2,TRBV7-2,CASRHEGGGYTF,TGTGCCAGCAGGCATGAGGGGGGCGGCTACACCTTC
-,17,-,TRBJ2-7,TRBV4-1,CASSPKGQRGSSYEQYF,TGCGCCAGCAGCCCCAAAGGACAGAGAGGTTCCTCCTACGAGCAGTACTTC
-,12,once,TRBJ1-2,TRBV7-9,CASFQGSGGYTF,TGTGCCAGCTTTCAGGGGAGCGGCGGCTACACCTTC
TRBD2,14,few,TRBJ2-7,TRBV5-6,CASSQSGGAYEQYF,TGTGCCAGCAGCCAAAGCGGGGGGGCTTACGAGCAGTACTTC
-,13,-,TRBJ2-1,TRBV5-1,CASSLIGDNEQFF,TGCGCCAGCAGCTTGATAGGGGACAATGAGCAGTTCTTC
TRBD1,16,-,TRBJ1-6,TRBV19,CASSITGTGGDSPLHF,TGTGCCAGTAGCATTACCGGGACAGGGGGCGATTCACCCCTCCACTTT
-,16,-,TRBJ1-2,TRBV19,CASGKQGPPANYGYTF,TGTGCCAGTGGCAAACAGGGACCCCCGGCTAACTATGGCTACACCTTC
TRBD1,14,-,TRBJ2-7,TRBV7-8,CASSPIRQGYEQYF,TGTGCCAGCAGCCCCATCAGACAGGGTTACGAGCAGTACTTC
-,12,-,TRBJ1-1,TRBV19,CATQEGNTEAFF,TGTGCCACCCAGGAAGGGAACACTGAAGCTTTCTTT
-,15,-,TRBJ1-2,TRBV7-2,CASSVDSLANYGYTF,TGTGCCAGCAGCGTCGACAGTCTAGCTAACTATGGCTACACCTTC
-,13,-,TRBJ2-7,TRBV7-9,CASSPLDVSEQYF,TGTGCCAGCAGCCCCTTGGACGTTTCCGAGCAGTACTTC